The entry below gives a single TCR beta chain sequence along with its context. There are many counts of this clonotype. The antigen it recognizes is unknown. Within one base of it there is no much larger clone, and no base qualities were kept. Amplification of TCR beta CDR3 regions was carried out from RNA transcripts. The TCR CDR3 was subjected to a first round of RT-PCR using the HTBI primer set and the Qiagen OneStep RT-PCR kit. Libraries were constructed in a second round of multiplex PCR, after which size selection and purification were carried out. The libraries were sequenced on an Illumina HiSeq2000 using paired-end 100 bp reads. As for the authors' bioinformatics: Raw data were processed with SOAPnuke, discarding reads with adapters, uncalled bases, mean Phred below 15, or no exact constant-primer or identifier match. High-quality paired reads were merged with COPE v1.2.5, and unique nucleotide sequences were defined as clonotypes. MiTCR v1.1 was used to align clonotypes to the IMGT TRBV, TRBD and TRBJ reference segments. The analysis included only V-J combinations with a frequency above 0.0001, which together covered more than 98% of the repertoires. The TCS score was defined as the ratio of F50 (clonal expansion) to E x V (chaos), calculated using BLOSUM62-based TCRdist between CDR3 peptides within each V-J. Welch's t-statistics and random forest reduced some 510 V-J features to roughly 13, which were used in a naive Bayes classifier (R e1071). The similarity between thyroid and blood repertoires was quantified using the Morisita-Horn index. In-frame beta chains were kept once TCRdb had trimmed the public reads at Q25 with fastp and called clones with MiXCR. Rows with a matching CDR3 protein are joined into one entry that keeps the most common DNA and genes. The V and J calls and clone size are TCRdb's, not the authors'. The sample table shows a few hundred thousand distinct CDR3 sequences, and just over 45% are seen once. Approximately 8.4% of the sample belongs to the ten largest clones.

This entry is derived from a study of T cells in Graves' hyperthyroidism and ophthalmopathy (dated by TCRdb to about 2019). Broadly, across the study: To identify TCR V-J signatures that set the groups apart, the researchers used a discovery cohort of roughly 100 patients, made up of under 50 with Graves' ophthalmopathy and some 55 with stable Graves' hyperthyroidism. Prospective prediction of ophthalmopathy was tested in an independent validation cohort consisting of about 19 hyperthyroidism patients and approximately 16 patients who later progressed to ophthalmopathy. The 80 to 100 discovery patients were randomly divided into training and test sets at a 7:3 ratio. The study also compared thyroid tissue and blood T-cell repertoires from a handful of Graves' hyperthyroidism patients. Once sampling was done, hyperthyroidism patients were given methimazole at a starting dose of 30 mg daily, whereas ophthalmopathy patients were given high-dose intravenous methylprednisolone. According to the paper, TCR Vbeta CDR3 sequencing was carried out on 135 peripheral blood samples, which came from 40 to 45 ophthalmopathy, fewer than 80 hyperthyroidism and 17 progressor patients. On the study overall, not on this receptor specifically: Most expanded thyroid clonotypes (frequency above 0.001) were also detected in blood, suggesting blood repertoires may reflect thyroid immune responses. In validation, progression to ophthalmopathy was predicted by the model with approximately 67% sensitivity and nearly 75% specificity, a median of 6.5 months before onset. No statistical method was used to fix the sample size in advance, and group allocation was not hidden from the investigators. A 13 V-J signature model separated ophthalmopathy from stable hyperthyroidism, with around 90% sensitivity and 81.08% specificity in cross-validation and 80%/75% in testing.

Based on the germline V gene, the CDR1 and CDR2 sequences are SGHDT and YYEEEE. The trim is 5 bases for V and 5 bases for J, with a gap of 7 bases between the germline ends. The CDR3 numbers 11 residues from cysteine through phenylalanine. Kept here is only the CDR3 DNA, which spans 33 bases and is read in frame from base 1. Stable Graves' hyperthyroidism was defined as the absence of progression to ophthalmopathy over 18 months of follow-up. Hyperthyroidism patients were newly diagnosed, with disease duration under 2 months, and aged 18 to 65 years. Exclusion was applied to patients with uncontrolled infections, other autoimmune diseases, pregnancy or lactation. Diagnoses were based on clinical symptoms, serum thyroxine and TRAb, thyroid ultrasound and orbital computed tomography. Trizol reagent was used to extract total RNA, and RNA quality was then checked on an Agilent 2100 Bioanalyzer.

In this chain, TRBV5-6 is recombined with TRBJ1-2; D gene: possibly TRBD1, on 6 matching bases. The receptor was isolated from a woman aged 18 to 35 with Graves' hyperthyroidism. The sequenced material came from peripheral blood or thyroid tissue (not recorded which). The CDR3 protein is CASRRGYGYTF. The DNA sequence follows: TGTGCCAGCAGGAGGGGGTATGGCTACACCTTC.